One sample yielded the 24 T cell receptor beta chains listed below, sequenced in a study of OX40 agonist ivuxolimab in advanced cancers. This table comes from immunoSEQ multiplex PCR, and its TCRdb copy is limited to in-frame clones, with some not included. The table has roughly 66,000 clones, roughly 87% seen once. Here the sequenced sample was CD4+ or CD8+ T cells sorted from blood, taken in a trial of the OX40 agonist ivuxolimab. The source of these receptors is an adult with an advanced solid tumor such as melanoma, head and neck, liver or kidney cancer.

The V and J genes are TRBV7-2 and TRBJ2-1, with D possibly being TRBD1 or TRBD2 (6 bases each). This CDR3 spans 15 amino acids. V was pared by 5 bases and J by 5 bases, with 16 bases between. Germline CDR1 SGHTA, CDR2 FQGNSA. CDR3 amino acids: CASSPDSRGHNEQFF. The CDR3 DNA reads TGTGCCAGCAGCCCAGACAGCCGGGGGCACAATGAGCAGTTCTTC.

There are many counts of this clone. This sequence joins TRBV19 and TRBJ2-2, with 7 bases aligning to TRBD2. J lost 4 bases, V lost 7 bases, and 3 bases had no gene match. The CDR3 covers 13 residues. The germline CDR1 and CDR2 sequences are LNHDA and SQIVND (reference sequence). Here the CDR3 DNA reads TGTGCCAGTACTACTAGCGCCACCGGGGAGCTGTTTTTT. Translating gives CASTTSATGELFF.

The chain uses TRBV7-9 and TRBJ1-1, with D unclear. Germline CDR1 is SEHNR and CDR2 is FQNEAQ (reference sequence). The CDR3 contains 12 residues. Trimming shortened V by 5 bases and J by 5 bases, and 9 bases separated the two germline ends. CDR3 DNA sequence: TGTGCCAGCAGCGAATCGCGAACTGAAGCTTTCTTT. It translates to CASSESRTEAFF.

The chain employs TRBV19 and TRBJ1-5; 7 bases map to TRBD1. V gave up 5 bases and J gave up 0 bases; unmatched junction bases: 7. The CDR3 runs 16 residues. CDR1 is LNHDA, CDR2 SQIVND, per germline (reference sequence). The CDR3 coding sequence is TGTGCCAGTAGTGTAACGGGACAGCATAGCAATCAGCCCCAGCATTTT. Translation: CASSVTGQHSNQPQHF.

The CDR3 sequence: CASSLTIGDTQYF. In DNA form, the CDR3 reads TGCGCCAGCAGCTTAACTATCGGGGATACGCAGTATTTT. The gene calls are TRBV5-1 and TRBJ2-3; D is ambiguous. From germline, CDR1 is SGHRS and CDR2 YFSETQ. This CDR3 has 13 residues. The V and J ends lost 2 bases and 6 bases respectively, with 10 bases between them.

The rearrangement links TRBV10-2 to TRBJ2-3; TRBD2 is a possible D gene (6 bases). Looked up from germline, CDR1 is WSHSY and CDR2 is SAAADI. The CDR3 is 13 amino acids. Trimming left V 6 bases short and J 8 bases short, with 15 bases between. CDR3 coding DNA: TGCGCCAGCAGCAAGGGGCCCGGGGGTACGCAGTATTTT. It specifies CASSKGPGGTQYF.

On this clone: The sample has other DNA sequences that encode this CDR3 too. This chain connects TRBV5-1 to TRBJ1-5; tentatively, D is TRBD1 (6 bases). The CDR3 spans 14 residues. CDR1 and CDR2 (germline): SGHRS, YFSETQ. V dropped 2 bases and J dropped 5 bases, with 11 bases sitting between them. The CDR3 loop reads CASSLQPGDQPQHF. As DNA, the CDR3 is TGCGCCAGCAGCTTACAACCAGGGGATCAGCCCCAGCATTTT.

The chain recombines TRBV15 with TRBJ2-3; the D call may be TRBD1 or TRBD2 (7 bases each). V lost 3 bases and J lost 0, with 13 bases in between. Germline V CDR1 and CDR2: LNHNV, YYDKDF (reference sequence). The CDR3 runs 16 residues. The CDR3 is CATSRGRGPSTDTQYF. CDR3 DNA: TGTGCCACCAGCAGGGGGAGGGGGCCAAGCACAGATACGCAGTATTTT.

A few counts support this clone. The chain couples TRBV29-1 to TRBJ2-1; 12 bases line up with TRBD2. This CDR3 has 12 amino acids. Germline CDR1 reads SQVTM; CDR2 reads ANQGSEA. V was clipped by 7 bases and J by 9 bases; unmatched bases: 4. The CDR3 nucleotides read TGCAGCGGCCTAGCGGGAGGGGGTGAGCAGTTCTTC. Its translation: CSGLAGGGEQFF.

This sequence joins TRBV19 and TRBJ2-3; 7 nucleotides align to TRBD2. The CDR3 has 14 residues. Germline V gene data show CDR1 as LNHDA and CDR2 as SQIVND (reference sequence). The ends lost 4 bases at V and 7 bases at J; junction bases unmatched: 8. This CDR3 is CASSRGRDSYTQYF. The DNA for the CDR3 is TGTGCCAGTAGTAGGGGGAGGGATAGTTATACGCAGTATTTT.

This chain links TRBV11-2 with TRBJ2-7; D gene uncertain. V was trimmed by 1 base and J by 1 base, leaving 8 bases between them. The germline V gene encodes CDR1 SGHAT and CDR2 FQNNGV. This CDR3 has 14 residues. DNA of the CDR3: TGTGCCAGCAGCTTAGTGGACGGTTCCTACGAGCAGTACTTC. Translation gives CASSLVDGSYEQYF.

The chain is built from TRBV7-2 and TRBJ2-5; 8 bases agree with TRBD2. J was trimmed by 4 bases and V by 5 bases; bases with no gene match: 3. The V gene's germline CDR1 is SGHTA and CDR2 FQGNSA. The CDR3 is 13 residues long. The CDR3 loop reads CASSLSGRETQYF. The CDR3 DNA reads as TGTGCCAGCAGCCTGAGCGGGAGAGAGACCCAGTACTTC.

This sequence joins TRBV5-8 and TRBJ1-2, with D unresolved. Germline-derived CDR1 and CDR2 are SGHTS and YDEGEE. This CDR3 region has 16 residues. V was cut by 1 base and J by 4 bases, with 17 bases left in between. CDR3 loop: CASSLLFRPGGYGYTF. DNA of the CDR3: TGTGCCAGCAGCTTGTTATTCAGGCCAGGTGGCTATGGCTACACCTTC.

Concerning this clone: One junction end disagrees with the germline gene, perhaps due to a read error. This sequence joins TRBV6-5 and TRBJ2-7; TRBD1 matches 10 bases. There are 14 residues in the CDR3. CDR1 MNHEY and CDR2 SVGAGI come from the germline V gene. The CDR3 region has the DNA TGTGCCAGCAGTTACACGTCCCGGGACAGGGGTCAACACTTC. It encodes CASSYTSRDRGQHF.

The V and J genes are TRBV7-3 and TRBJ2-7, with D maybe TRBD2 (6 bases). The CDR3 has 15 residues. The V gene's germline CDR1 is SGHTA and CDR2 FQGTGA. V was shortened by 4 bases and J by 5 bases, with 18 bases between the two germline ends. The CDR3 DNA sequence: TGTGCCAGCAGCTCCGAACGGGTAGCGGTGCACGAGCAGTACTTC. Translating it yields CASSSERVAVHEQYF.

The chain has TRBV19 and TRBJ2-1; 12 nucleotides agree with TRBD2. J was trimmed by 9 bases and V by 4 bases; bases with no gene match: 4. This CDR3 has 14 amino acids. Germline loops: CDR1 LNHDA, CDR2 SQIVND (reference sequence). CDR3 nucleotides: TGTGCCAGTAGTAGGCTAGCGGGAGGGGTTGAGCAGTTCTTC. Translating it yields CASSRLAGGVEQFF.

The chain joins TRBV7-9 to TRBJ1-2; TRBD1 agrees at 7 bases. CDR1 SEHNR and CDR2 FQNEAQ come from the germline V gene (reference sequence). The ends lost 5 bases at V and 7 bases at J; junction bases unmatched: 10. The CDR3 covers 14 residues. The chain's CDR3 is CASSPSGAGGGYTF. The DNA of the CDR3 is TGTGCCAGCAGCCCCAGCGGGGCAGGGGGTGGCTACACCTTC.

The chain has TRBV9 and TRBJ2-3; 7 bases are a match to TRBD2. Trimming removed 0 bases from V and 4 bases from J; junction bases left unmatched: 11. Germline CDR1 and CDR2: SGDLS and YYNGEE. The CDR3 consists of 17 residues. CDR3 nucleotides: TGTGCCAGCAGCGTAGTGATTGCGGGAGCTAGCGCAGATACGCAGTATTTT. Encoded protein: CASSVVIAGASADTQYF.

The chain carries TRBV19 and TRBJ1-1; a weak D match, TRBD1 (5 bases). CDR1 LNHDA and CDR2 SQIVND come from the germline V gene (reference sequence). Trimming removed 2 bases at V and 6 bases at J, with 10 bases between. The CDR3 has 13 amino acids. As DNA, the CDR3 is TGTGCCAGTAGTATACGGGACGGCGCTGAAGCTTTCTTT. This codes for CASSIRDGAEAFF.

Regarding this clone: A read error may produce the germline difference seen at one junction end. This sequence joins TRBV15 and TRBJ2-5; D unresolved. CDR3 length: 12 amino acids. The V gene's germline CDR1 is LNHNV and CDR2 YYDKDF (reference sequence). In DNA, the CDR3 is TGTGCCACCAGCAGAGATGTGAAAGGAGTACACTTC. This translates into CATSRDVKGVHF.

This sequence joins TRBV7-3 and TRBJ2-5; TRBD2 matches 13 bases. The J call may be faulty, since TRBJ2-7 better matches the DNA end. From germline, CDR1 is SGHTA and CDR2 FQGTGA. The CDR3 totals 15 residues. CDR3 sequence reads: CASSLNGLAGDEQYF. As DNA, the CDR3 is TGTGCCAGCAGCTTAAACGGACTAGCGGGAGACGAGCAGTACTTC.

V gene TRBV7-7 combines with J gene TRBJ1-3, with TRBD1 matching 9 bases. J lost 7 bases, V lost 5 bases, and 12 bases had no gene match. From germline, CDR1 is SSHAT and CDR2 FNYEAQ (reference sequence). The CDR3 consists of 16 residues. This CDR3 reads CASSPSPDRGGNTIYF. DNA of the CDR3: TGTGCCAGCAGCCCAAGCCCGGACAGGGGAGGGAACACCATATATTTT.

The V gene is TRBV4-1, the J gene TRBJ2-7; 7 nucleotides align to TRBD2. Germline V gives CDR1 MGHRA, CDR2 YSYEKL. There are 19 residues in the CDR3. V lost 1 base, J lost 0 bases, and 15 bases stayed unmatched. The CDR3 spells CASSQAPYEAGRASYEQYF. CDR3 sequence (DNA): TGCGCCAGCAGCCAAGCTCCCTACGAGGCGGGGAGGGCCTCCTACGAGCAGTACTTC.

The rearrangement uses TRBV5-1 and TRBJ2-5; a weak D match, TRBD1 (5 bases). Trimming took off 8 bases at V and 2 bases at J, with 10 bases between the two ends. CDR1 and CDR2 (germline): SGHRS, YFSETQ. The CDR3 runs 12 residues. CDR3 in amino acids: CASGAMQETQYF. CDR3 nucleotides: TGCGCCAGTGGGGCGATGCAAGAGACCCAGTACTTC.